The sample holds a few counts of the clone carrying this T cell receptor beta chain. Patients underwent thyroid surgery, and none had received any treatment before it. Between the trimmed V and J ends, which lost 0 bases and 3 bases, there was a span of 12 bases. This CDR3 spans 15 amino acids. Study processing details: CDR3 was compared across clinicopathological groups, and the resulting differences were used to build a distant-metastasis classifier for papillary thyroid cancer. TCRdb ran MiXCR on the PCR reads. These V and J calls originate from TCRdb's pipeline instead of the authors' own analysis. Of over 7,000 clones in the sample, around 29% were seen once. The data were obtained in a study of metastatic and nonmetastatic thyroid tumors. Turning to the study itself: Repertoire comparisons spanned blood and tumor or nodule tissue from malignant and benign thyroid patients.

The sequenced sample was tumor tissue. The sequence was obtained from a female donor with papillary thyroid cancer or a benign thyroid nodule (not recorded which). Some clones in this sample may be carry-over from other donors' samples. J is TRBJ2-7 and V is TRBV12-3 or TRBV12-4; D is possibly TRBD1 (6 bases). CDR3 loop: CASSLAQGILYEQYF. Written as DNA, the CDR3 is TGTGCCAGCAGTTTAGCACAGGGAATCCTCTACGAGCAGTACTTC.